Listed below are T cell receptor beta chains from one sample, sequenced in a study of shared clonotypes between healthy human individuals. The method was immunoSEQ multiplex PCR; TCRdb's version includes in-frame clones alone and lacks a portion of them. Of roughly 2,500,000 clones listed, 80% to 95% are singletons. Material for sequencing was naive CD4+ T cells from PBMCs. The receptors were gathered from a man aged 18-30 years in good health. Some clones in this sample may be carry-over from other donors' samples. CDR3s include the opening cysteine and the closing phenylalanine or tryptophan. D genes are given only for firm matches. Size values are once, few and many counts, or a class for expanded clones, and some rows have none.

CASRTDEDNEQFF | TGCGCCAGCAGGACCGATGAGGACAATGAGCAGTTCTTC | NA | NA | TRBJ2-1 | TRBV5-1
CASSSRQGANTGELFF | TGTGCCAGCAGTTCCCGACAGGGCGCGAACACCGGGGAGCTGTTTTTT | TRBD1 | NA | TRBJ2-2 | TRBV6-6
CASRGGGATSPYEQYF | TGTGCCAGCAGAGGAGGTGGCGCTACCTCCCCCTACGAGCAGTACTTC | NA | NA | TRBJ2-7 | TRBV28
CASSATGGFDYGYTF | TGTGCCAGCAGCGCGACAGGGGGGTTTGACTATGGCTACACCTTC | TRBD1 | NA | TRBJ1-2 | TRBV9
CASARRHRYEQYF | TGTGCCAGCGCCCGGCGACATCGATACGAGCAGTACTTC | NA | NA | TRBJ2-7 | TRBV7-2
CASSSGVWVERTYEQYF | TGTGCCAGCAGTTCGGGGGTCTGGGTCGAAAGAACCTACGAGCAGTACTTC | NA | once | TRBJ2-7 | TRBV2
CASSSYPQGNTEAFF | TGCGCCAGCAGCTCCTACCCTCAGGGGAACACTGAAGCTTTCTTT | NA | NA | TRBJ1-1 | TRBV5-1
CASSSGGTTGNTIYF | TGTGCCAGCAGTTCCGGGGGTACGACTGGAAACACCATATATTTT | NA | NA | TRBJ1-3 | TRBV6-1
CASSAETGNTEAFF | TGTGCCAGCTCGGCCGAGACAGGGAACACTGAAGCTTTCTTT | NA | once | TRBJ1-1 | TRBV18
CASYYQLAGTNTGELFF | TGTGCCAGCTACTACCAACTAGCGGGTACGAACACCGGGGAGCTGTTTTTT | TRBD2 | NA | TRBJ2-2 | TRBV28
CASSGQGSQPQHF | TGCGCCAGCAGTGGACAGGGAAGTCAGCCCCAGCATTTT | TRBD1 | NA | TRBJ1-5 | TRBV10-1
CAWSVRAVDSEQYF | TGTGCCTGGAGTGTAAGAGCAGTAGACAGCGAGCAGTACTTC | NA | NA | TRBJ2-7 | TRBV30
CASSSGETYEQYF | TGTGCCAGCTCTAGCGGCGAGACCTACGAGCAGTACTTC | TRBD2 | NA | TRBJ2-7 | TRBV19
CASSLSAGADEQFF | TGTGCCAGCAGTTTATCCGCGGGGGCGGATGAGCAGTTCTTC | NA | NA | TRBJ2-1 | TRBV28
CASSLVIADTEAFF | TGCGCCAGCAGCTTGGTAATCGCAGACACTGAAGCTTTCTTT | NA | NA | TRBJ1-1 | TRBV5-1
CASSYDPGPGTDTQYF | TGTGCCAGCAGTTATGATCCGGGCCCAGGGACAGATACGCAGTATTTT | NA | NA | TRBJ2-3 | TRBV7-3
CASSAYRTGATKFNTGELFF | TGTGCCAGCAGCGCTTATCGGACAGGCGCGACTAAATTTAACACCGGGGAGCTGTTTTTT | NA | NA | TRBJ2-2 | TRBV21-1
CASSPPGSELTYF | TGTGCCAGCAGTCCCCCGGGGTCCGAGTTAACTTACTTC | NA | NA | TRBJ2-7 | TRBV6-5
CASSPAWGDQETQYF | TGCGCCAGCAGCCCGGCTTGGGGCGACCAAGAGACCCAGTACTTC | NA | NA | TRBJ2-5 | TRBV5-1
CASLLREGQGEQFF | TGTGCCAGCCTACTACGGGAGGGCCAAGGTGAGCAGTTCTTC | TRBD2 | NA | TRBJ2-1 | TRBV5-4
CASSLTILRGTPTNNQPQHF | TGTGCCAGCAGTTTAACCATTCTCCGGGGGACCCCAACCAACAATCAGCCCCAGCATTTT | NA | NA | TRBJ1-5 | TRBV28
CASSVIQGYEQYF | TGTGCCAGCAGTGTAATACAGGGCTACGAGCAGTACTTC | NA | NA | TRBJ2-7 | TRBV27
CASSLGTSNNEQFF | TGCGCCAGCAGCTTGGGAACTAGCAACAATGAGCAGTTCTTC | NA | NA | TRBJ2-1 | TRBV5-1
CASSKGTETQYF | TGTGCCAGCAGCAAGGGCACAGAGACCCAGTACTTC | NA | NA | TRBJ2-5 | TRBV7-9
CASSSSGTGFHEQYF | TGTGCCAGCAGCTCTTCGGGGACAGGGTTCCACGAGCAGTACTTC | TRBD1 | NA | TRBJ2-7 | TRBV11-3
CASSNRGDYGYTF | TGCGCCAGCAGCAACAGGGGAGACTATGGCTACACCTTC | TRBD1 | few | TRBJ1-2 | TRBV5-1
CASSLVSGTYNSPLHF | TGCGCCAGCAGCTTGGTATCAGGGACCTATAATTCACCCCTCCACTTT | NA | NA | TRBJ1-6 | TRBV5-1
CASSSINGLASREQFF | TGTGCCAGCAGCTCAATAAATGGACTAGCCTCCAGGGAGCAGTTCTTC | TRBD2 | NA | TRBJ2-1 | TRBV7-9
CASSDPGRGGYTF | TGTGCCAGCAGCGACCCGGGACGCGGAGGCTACACCTTC | NA | NA | TRBJ1-2 | TRBV7-9
CSVDNRGTDTQYF | TGCAGCGTTGATAACAGGGGGACAGATACGCAGTATTTT | TRBD1 | NA | TRBJ2-3 | TRBV29-1
CASSDGRRQADTQYF | TGCGCCAGCAGCGATGGACGACGGCAAGCAGATACGCAGTATTTT | NA | NA | TRBJ2-3 | TRBV5-1